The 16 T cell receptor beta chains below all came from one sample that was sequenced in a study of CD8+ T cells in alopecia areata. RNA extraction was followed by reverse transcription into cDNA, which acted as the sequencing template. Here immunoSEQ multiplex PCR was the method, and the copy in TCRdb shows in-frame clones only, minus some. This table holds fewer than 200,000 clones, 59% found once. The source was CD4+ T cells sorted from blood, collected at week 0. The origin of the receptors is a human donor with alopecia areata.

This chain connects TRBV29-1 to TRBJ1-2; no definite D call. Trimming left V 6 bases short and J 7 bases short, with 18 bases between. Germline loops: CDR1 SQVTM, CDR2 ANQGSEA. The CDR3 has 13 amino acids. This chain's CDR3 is CSVYGRPRPGYTF. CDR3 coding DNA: TGCAGCGTCTACGGACGACCCCGCCCTGGCTACACCTTC.

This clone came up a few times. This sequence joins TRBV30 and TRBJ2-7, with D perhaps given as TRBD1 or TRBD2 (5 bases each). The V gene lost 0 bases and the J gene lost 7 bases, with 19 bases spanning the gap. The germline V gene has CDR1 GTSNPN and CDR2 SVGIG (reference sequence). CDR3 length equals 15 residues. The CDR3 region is CAWSVPRDRFSEQYF. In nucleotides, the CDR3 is TGTGCCTGGAGTGTACCCCGGGACCGCTTTTCTGAGCAGTACTTC.

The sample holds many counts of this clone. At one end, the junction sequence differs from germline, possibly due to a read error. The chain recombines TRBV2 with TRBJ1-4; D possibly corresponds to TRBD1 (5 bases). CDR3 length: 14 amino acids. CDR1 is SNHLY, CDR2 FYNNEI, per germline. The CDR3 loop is CASREGETGEKLFF. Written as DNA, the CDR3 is TGTGCCAGCAGAGAAGGGGAAACAGGTGAAAAACTGTTTTTT.

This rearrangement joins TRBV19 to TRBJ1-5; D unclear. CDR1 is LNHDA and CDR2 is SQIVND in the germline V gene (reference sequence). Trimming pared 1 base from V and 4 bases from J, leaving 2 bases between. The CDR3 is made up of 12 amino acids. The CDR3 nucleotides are TGTGCCAGTAGTATAGGGAATCAGCCCCAGCATTTT. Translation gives CASSIGNQPQHF.

Here the CDR3 DNA reads TGCGCCAGCAGCTTGGAGGAGGTGGGGAACACTGAAGCTTTCTTT. As protein: CASSLEEVGNTEAFF. The genes are TRBV5-1 and TRBJ1-1; unclear D gene. CDR3 size: 15 residues. Germline V gene sequence: CDR1 SGHRS, CDR2 YFSETQ. V was cut by 0 bases and J by 1 base, with 10 bases left in between.

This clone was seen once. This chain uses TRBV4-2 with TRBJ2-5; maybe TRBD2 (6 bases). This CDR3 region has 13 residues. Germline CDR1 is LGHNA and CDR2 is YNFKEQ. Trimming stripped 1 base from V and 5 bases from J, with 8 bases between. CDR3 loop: CASSQAGDETQYF. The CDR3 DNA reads TGTGCCAGCAGCCAAGCGGGGGACGAGACCCAGTACTTC.

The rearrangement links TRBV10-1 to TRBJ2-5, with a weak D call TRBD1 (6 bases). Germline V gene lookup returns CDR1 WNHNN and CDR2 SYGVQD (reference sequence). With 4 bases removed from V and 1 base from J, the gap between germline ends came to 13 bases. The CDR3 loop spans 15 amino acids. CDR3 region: CASSVSIGGQETQYF. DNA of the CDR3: TGCGCCAGCAGTGTGTCCATAGGGGGCCAAGAGACCCAGTACTTC.

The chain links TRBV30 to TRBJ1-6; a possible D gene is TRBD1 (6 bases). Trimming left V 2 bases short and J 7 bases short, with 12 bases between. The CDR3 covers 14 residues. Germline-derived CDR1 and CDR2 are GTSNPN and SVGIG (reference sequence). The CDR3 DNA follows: TGTGCCTGGAGTCGAAGGGGGGACAATTCACCCCTCCACTTT. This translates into CAWSRRGDNSPLHF.

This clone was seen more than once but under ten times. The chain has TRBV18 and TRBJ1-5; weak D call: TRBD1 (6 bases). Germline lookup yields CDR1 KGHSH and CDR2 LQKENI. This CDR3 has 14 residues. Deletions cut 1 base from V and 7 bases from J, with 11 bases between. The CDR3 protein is CASSPLQGVQPQHF. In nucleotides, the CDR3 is TGTGCCAGCTCACCACTACAGGGAGTACAGCCCCAGCATTTT.

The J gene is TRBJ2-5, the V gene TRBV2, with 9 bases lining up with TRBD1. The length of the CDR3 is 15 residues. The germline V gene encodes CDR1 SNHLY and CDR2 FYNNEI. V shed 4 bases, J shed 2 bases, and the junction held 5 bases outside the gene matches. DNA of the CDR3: TGTGCCAGCAGTGGCACAGGGGGCCGGCAAGAGACCCAGTACTTC. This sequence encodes CASSGTGGRQETQYF. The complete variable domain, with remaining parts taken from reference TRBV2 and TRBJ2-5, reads EPEVTQTPSHQVTQMGQEVILRCVPISNHLYFYWYRQILGQKVEFLVSFYNNEISEKSEIFDDQFSVERPDGSNFTLKIRSTKLEDSAMYFCASSGTGGRQETQYFGPGTRLLVL.

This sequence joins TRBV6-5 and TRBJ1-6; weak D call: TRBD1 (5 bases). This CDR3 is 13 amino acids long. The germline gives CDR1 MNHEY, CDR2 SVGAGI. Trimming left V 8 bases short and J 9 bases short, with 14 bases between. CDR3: CASQYGGGSPLHF. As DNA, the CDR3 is TGTGCCAGCCAATACGGGGGTGGTTCACCCCTCCACTTT.

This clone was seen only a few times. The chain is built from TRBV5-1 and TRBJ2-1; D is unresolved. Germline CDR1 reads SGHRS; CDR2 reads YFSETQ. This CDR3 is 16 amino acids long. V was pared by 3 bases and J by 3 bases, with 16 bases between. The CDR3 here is CASSSDQQVLYNEQFF. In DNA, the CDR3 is TGCGCCAGCAGCTCAGACCAACAAGTCCTCTACAATGAGCAGTTCTTC.

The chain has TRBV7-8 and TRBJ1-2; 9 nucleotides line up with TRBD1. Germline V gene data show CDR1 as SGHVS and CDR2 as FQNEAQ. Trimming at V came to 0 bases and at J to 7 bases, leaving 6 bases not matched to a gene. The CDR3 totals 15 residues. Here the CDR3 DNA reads TGTGCCAGCAGCTTAGCCCTGACAGGGGGTGGTGGCTACACCTTC. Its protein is CASSLALTGGGGYTF.

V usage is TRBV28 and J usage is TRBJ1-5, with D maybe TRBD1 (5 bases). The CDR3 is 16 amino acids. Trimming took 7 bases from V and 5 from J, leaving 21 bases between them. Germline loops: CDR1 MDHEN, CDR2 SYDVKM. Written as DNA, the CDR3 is TGTGCCAGCATTCCAACACAAATGACAGCGTATCAGCCCCAGCATTTT. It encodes CASIPTQMTAYQPQHF.

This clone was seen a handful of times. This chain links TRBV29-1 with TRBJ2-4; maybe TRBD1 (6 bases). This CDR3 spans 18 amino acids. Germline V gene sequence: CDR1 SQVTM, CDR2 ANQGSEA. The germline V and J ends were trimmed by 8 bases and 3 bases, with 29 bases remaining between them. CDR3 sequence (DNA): TGCAGCTTGAGTGACAGGCTCTGGGGAGTCCGAGGCAAAAACATTCAGTACTTC. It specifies CSLSDRLWGVRGKNIQYF.

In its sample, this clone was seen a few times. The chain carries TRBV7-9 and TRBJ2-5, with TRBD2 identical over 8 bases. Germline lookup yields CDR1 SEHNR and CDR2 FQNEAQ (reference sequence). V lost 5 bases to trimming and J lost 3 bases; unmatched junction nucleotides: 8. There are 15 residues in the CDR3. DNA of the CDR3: TGTGCCAGCAGCGCCGTACGGGGGGGAGAAGAGACCCAGTACTTC. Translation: CASSAVRGGEETQYF. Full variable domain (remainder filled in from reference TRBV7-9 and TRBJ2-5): DTGVSQNPRHKITKRGQNVTFRCDPISEHNRLYWYRQTLGQGPEFLTYFQNEAQLEKSRLLSDRFSAERPKGSFSTLEIQRTEQGDSAMYLCASSAVRGGEETQYFGPGTRLLVL.